This T cell receptor beta chain was found in a study of shared clonotypes between healthy human individuals. The authors distributed each subset's genomic DNA evenly over several immunoSEQ plates. Profiled with immunoSEQ multiplex PCR; TCRdb holds only in-frame clones, not every one. The repertoire holds roughly 2,000,000 clones, with about 93% as singletons. Germline CDR1 reads ENHRY; CDR2 reads SYGVKD. The CDR3 loop spans 15 amino acids. V shed 10 bases, J shed 1 base, and the junction held 8 bases outside the gene matches. Positively selected for CCR7, the CD45RO-negative cells used as naive CD8 cells excluded terminally differentiated effector memory CD45RA+ cells.

What was sequenced was naive CD8+ T cells from PBMCs. The TCR was taken from a man younger than 30 in good health. Some clones in this sample may be carry-over from other donors' samples. This rearrangement joins TRBV10-3 to TRBJ2-1; 9 positions agree with TRBD2. CDR3 in amino acids: CATSEREVSYNEQFF. In nucleotides, the CDR3 is TGTGCCACCTCGGAGCGGGAGGTTTCCTACAATGAGCAGTTCTTC.